This TCR beta chain is drawn from a study of cytomegalovirus exposure and HLA in healthy donors. The PCR used 60 Vbeta and 13 Jbeta primers. Produced via immunoSEQ multiplex PCR; TCRdb's table is partial and in-frame only. The sample carries around 100,000 clones, 55% to 75% recorded once. A few counts support this clone. The antigen remains unidentified. Notes on the study in general: Analyses of presence and absence presupposed an approximately uniform sequencing depth across donors.

This CDR3 is built from 15 residues. The germline CDR1 and CDR2 sequences are SGHVS and FQNEAQ. Trimming cost V 8 bases and J 1 base, with 15 bases left between them. Sequencing used PBMCs. The sequence derives from a man aged 30-40 years in good health and CMV-seropositive. The chain uses TRBV7-8 and TRBJ2-1, with D perhaps TRBD2 (6 bases). CDR3 in amino acids: CASGLKRVSYNEQFF. The CDR3 DNA reads as TGTGCCAGCGGCCTGAAGCGGGTATCCTACAATGAGCAGTTCTTC.